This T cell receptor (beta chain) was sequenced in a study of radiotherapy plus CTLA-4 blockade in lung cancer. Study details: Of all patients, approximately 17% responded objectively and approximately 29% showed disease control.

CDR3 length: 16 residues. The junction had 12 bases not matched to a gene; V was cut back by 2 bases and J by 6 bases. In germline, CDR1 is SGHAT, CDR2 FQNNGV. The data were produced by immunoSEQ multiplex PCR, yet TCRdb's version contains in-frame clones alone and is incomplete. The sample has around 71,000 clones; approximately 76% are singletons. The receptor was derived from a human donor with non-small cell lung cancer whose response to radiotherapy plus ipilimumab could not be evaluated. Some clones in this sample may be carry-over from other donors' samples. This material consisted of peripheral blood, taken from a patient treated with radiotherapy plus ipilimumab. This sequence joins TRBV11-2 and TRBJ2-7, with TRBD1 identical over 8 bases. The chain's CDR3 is CASSLLVRAGGSEQYF. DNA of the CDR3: TGTGCCAGCAGCTTACTTGTTAGGGCAGGGGGCTCCGAGCAGTACTTC.